The T cell receptor beta chain under discussion was sequenced for a study of T cell responses to AZD1222 COVID-19 vaccine. Regarding this clone: What it binds is not known.

In germline, CDR1 is MNHEY, CDR2 SMNVEV (reference sequence). V lost 4 bases to trimming and J lost 3 bases, with 19 bases between them. The CDR3 length is 17 residues. General study findings and limits: Across spike, vaccine-associated CD4 TCRs were found, dominant at 160-218 and 743-854. All repertoire sampling was performed exclusively after the peak T cell response. Variant regions that are unmutated are reportedly the target of nearly half of spike-specific TCRs.

Generated by immunoSEQ multiplex PCR, the TCRdb table keeps only in-frame clones and is missing some. The data show 150,000 to 180,000 clones, about nine tenths seen once. This TCR was recovered from an adult in good health. V is TRBV27 and J is TRBJ2-1, with D possibly matching TRBD2 (6 bases). The sample consisted of peripheral blood, taken on day 0 of AZD1222 vaccination. CDR3 DNA sequence: TGTGCCAGCAGTTCCCCCCCGGGACTTCCTTTCTACAATGAGCAGTTCTTC. As protein: CASSSPPGLPFYNEQFF.